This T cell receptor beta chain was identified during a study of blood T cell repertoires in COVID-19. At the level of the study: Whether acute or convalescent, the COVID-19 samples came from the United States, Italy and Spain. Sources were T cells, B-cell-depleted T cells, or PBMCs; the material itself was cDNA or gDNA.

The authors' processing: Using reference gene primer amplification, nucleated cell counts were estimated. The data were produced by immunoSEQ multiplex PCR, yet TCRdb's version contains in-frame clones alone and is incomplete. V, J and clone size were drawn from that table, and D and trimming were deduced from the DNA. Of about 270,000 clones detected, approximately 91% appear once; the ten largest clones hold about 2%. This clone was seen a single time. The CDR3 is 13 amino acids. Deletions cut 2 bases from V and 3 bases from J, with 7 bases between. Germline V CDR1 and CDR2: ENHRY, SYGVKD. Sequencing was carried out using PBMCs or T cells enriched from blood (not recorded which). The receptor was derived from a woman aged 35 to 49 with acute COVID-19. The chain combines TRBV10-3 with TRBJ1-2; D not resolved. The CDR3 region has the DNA TGTGCCATCAGTGAGGTACTTTACTATGGCTACACCTTC. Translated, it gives CAISEVLYYGYTF.